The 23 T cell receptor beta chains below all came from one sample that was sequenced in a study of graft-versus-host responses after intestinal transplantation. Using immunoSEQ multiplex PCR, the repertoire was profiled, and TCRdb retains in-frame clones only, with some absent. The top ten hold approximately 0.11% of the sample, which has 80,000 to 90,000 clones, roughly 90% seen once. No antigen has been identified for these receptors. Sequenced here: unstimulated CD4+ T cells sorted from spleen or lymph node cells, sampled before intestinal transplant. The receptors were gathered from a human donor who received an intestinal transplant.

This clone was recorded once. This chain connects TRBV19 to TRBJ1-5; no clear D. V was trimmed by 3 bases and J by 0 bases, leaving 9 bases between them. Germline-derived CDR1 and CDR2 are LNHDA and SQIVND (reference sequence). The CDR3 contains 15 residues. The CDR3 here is CASSITVSSNQPQHF. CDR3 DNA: TGTGCCAGTAGTATCACAGTTAGTAGCAATCAGCCCCAGCATTTT.

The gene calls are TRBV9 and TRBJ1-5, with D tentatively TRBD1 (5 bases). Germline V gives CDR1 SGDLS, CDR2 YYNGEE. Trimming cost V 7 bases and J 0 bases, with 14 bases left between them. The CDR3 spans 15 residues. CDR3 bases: TGTGCCAGCCCCGGGGGGGTAGGTAGCAATCAGCCCCAGCATTTT. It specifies CASPGGVGSNQPQHF. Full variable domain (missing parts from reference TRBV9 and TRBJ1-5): DSGVTQTPKHLITATGQRVTLRCSPRSGDLSVYWYQQSLDQGLQFLIQYYNGEERAKGNILERFSAQQFPDLHSELNLSSLELGDSALYFCASPGGVGSNQPQHFGDGTRLSIL.

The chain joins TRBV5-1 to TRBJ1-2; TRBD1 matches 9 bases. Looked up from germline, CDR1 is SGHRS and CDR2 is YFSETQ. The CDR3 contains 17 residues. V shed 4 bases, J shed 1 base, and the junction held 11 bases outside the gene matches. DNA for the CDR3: TGCGCCAGCAGCCCCAGAAGGTGGGGACAGGGTAACTATGGCTACACCTTC. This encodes CASSPRRWGQGNYGYTF.

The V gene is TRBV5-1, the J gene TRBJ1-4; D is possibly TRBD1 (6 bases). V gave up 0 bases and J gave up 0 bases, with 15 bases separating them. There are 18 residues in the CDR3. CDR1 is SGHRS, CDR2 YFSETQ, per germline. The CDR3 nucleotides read TGCGCCAGCAGCTTGGAGCAGGGGTTCTACACAACTAATGAAAAACTGTTTTTT. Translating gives CASSLEQGFYTTNEKLFF. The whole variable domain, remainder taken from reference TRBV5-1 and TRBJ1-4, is KAGVTQTPRYLIKTRGQQVTLSCSPISGHRSVSWYQQTPGQGLQFLFEYFSETQRNKGNFPGRFSGRQFSNSRSEMNVSTLELGDSALYLCASSLEQGFYTTNEKLFFGSGTQLSVL.

DNA for the CDR3: TGTGCCAGCAGCGAAGCAGGCTCCGATCAGCCCCAGCATTTT. Translation: CASSEAGSDQPQHF. V gene TRBV5-4 combines with J gene TRBJ1-5; unclear D gene. The length of the CDR3 is 14 residues. Germline V lookup: CDR1 SGHNT, CDR2 YYREEE (reference sequence). The V end lost 4 bases, the J end lost 5 bases, and 13 bases lay between the germline ends.

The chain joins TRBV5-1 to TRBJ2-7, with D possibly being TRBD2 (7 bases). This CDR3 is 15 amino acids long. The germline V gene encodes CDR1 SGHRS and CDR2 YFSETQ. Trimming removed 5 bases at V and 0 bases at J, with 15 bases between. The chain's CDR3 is CASRRGGPDSYEQYF. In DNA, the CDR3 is TGCGCCAGCAGGCGCGGGGGCCCTGACTCCTACGAGCAGTACTTC.

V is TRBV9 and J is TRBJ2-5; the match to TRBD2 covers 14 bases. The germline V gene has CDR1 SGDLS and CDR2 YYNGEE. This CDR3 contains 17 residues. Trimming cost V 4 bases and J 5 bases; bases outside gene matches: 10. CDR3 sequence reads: CASSPRTSGGTRETQYF. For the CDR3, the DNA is TGTGCCAGCAGCCCGCGGACTAGCGGGGGGACTCGGGAGACCCAGTACTTC.

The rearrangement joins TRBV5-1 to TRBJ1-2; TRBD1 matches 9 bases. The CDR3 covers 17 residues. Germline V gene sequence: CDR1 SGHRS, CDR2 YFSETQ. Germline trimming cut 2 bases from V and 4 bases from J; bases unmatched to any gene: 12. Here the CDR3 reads CASSLGPSGQGVYGYTF. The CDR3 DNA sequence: TGCGCCAGCAGCTTAGGCCCGTCGGGACAGGGTGTCTATGGCTACACCTTC.

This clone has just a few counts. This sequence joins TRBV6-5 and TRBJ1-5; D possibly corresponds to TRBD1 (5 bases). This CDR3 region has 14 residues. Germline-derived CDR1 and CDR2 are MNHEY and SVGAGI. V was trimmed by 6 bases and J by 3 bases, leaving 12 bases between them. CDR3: CASSPDSINQPQHF. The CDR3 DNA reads TGTGCCAGCAGCCCCGACAGTATCAATCAGCCCCAGCATTTT.

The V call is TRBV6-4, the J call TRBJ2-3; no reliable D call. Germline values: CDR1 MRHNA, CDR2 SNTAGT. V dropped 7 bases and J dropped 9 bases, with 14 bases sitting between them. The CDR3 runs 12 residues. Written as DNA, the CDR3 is TGTGCCAGCAAGAACGCTTTCGGGACGCAGTATTTT. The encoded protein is CASKNAFGTQYF.

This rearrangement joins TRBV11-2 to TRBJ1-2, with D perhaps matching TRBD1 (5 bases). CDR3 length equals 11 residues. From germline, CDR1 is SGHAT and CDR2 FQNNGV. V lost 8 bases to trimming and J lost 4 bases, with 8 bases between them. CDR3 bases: TGTGCCAGCCGGACACTCTATGGCTACACCTTC. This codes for CASRTLYGYTF.

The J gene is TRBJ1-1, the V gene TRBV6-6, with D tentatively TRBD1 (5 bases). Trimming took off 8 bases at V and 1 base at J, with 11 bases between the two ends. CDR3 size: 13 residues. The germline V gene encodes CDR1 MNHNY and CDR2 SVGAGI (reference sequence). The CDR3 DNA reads TGTGCCAGCGGGGGGTGGTGGAACACTGAAGCTTTCTTT. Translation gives CASGGWWNTEAFF.

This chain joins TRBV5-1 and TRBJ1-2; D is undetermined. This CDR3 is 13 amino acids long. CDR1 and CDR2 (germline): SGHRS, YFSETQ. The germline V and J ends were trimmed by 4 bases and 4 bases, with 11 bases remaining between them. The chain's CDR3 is CASSAAVGYGYTF. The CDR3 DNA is TGCGCCAGCAGCGCGGCAGTCGGCTATGGCTACACCTTC.

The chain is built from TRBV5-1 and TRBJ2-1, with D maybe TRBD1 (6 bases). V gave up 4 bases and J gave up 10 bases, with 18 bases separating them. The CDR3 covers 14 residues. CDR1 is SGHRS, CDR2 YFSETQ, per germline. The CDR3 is CASSTGQPNVEQFF. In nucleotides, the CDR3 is TGCGCCAGCAGCACCGGACAGCCAAATGTGGAGCAGTTCTTC.

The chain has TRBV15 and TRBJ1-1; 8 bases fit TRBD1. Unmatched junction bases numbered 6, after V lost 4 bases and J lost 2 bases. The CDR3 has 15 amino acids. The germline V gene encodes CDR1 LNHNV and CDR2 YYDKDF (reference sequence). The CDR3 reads CATSIGDRRNTEAFF. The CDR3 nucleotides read TGTGCCACCAGCATCGGGGACAGGAGAAACACTGAAGCTTTCTTT.

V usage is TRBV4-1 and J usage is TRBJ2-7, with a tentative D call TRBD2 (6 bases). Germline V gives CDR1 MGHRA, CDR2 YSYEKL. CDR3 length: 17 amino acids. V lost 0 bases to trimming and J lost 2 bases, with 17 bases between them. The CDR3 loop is CASSQDRGSRGPYEQYF. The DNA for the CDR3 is TGCGCCAGCAGCCAAGATCGGGGGTCCCGCGGGCCCTACGAGCAGTACTTC.

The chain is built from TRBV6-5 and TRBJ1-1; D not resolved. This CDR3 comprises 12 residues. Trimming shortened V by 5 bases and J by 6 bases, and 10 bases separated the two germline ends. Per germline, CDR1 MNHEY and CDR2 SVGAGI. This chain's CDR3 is CASSQPEAEAFF. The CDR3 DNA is TGTGCCAGCAGTCAACCAGAGGCTGAAGCTTTCTTT.

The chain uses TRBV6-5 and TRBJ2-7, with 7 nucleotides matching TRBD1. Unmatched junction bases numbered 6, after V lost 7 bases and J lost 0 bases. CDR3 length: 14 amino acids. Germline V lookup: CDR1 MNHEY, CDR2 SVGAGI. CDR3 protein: CASTRDSSSYEQYF. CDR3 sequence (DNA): TGTGCCAGCACCAGGGACAGTAGCTCCTACGAGCAGTACTTC.

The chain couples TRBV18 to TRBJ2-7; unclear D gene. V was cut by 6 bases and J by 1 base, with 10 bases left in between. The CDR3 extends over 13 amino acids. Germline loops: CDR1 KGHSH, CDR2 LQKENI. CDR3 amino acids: CASSPTPSYEQYF. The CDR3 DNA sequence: TGTGCCAGCTCCCCGACACCGTCCTACGAGCAGTACTTC.

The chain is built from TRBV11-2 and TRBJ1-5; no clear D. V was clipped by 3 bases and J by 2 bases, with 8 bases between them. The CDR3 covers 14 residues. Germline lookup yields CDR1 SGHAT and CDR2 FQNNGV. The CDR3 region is CASSLAGGNQPQHF. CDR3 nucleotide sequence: TGTGCCAGCAGCTTGGCGGGCGGCAATCAGCCCCAGCATTTT.

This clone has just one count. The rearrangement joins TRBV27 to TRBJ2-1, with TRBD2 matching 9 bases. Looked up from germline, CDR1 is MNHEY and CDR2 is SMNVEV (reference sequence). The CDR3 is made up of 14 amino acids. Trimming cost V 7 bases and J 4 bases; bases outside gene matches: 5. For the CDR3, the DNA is TGTGCCAGCACTGGGCTAGCGGGATACAATGAGCAGTTCTTC. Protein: CASTGLAGYNEQFF.

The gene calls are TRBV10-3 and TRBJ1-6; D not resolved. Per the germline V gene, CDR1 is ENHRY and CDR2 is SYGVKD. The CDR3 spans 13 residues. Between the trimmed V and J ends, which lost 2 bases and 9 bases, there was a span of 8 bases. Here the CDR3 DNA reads TGTGCCATCAGTGAGGCGGTGGGTTCACCCCTCCACTTT. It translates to CAISEAVGSPLHF.

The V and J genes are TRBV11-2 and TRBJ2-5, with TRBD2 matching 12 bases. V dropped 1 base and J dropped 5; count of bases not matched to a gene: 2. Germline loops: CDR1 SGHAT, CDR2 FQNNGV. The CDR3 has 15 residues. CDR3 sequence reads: CASSLGLAGGETQYF. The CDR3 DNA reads TGTGCCAGCAGCTTAGGGCTAGCGGGGGGGGAGACCCAGTACTTC.